The present entry profiles one TCR beta chain with its context. This record comes from a study of blood T cell repertoires in COVID-19. At the level of the study: Both acute and convalescent COVID-19 samples were obtained from the United States, Italy and Spain. The cDNA or gDNA used as material had been derived from T cells, B-cell-depleted T cells, or PBMCs.

The assay was immunoSEQ multiplex PCR, and TCRdb's table has in-frame clones only and misses some. Here the sample spans roughly 200,000 clones, 94% being singletons. Germline CDR1 is SGHRS and CDR2 is YFSETQ. CDR3 length equals 17 residues. The trim removed 2 bases at V and 0 bases at J, leaving 9 bases unmatched. This clonotype originated in a man aged 30 to 39 with COVID-19, enrolled during active disease. The chain couples TRBV5-1 to TRBJ2-3; 7 bases line up with TRBD2. The sequencing sample was made of peripheral blood. For the CDR3, the DNA is TGCGCCAGCAGCTTAGTACAGCGGGGTCCTAGCACAGATACGCAGTATTTT. Translating it yields CASSLVQRGPSTDTQYF.